Listed below are T cell receptor beta chains from one sample, sequenced in a study of CD8+CD57+ T cells in acquired aplastic anemia. In TCRdb, the reads were re-called with MiXCR into one record per CDR3 protein. The profile shows some 190,000 distinct CDR3 sequences, just over 45% of them singletons. Sequenced: sorted CD4+, CD8+, or CD8+CD57+ T cells (not recorded which) from PBMCs. All receptors derive from a human donor in good health. The CDR3 runs from the conserved cysteine through the conserved F or W. The D gene is left open where the match is weak. The listing skips clone size in some rows; elsewhere it reads once, few, many or a size class.

DNA: TGTGCCAGCAGTGTTCGCCTCGGGACAGCTAAAGCCTACGAGCAGTACTTC
CDR3: CASSVRLGTAKAYEQYF
D: TRBD1
J: TRBJ2-7
V: TRBV25-1
size: -

DNA: TGTGCCAGCACGGCGGGAGGGTACAATGAGCAGTTCTTC
CDR3: CASTAGGYNEQFF
D: TRBD2
J: TRBJ2-1
V: TRBV7-2
size: -

DNA: TGTGCCAGCAGCACTAGGGGGGCAAGCACAGATACGCAGTATTTT
CDR3: CASSTRGASTDTQYF
D: -
J: TRBJ2-3
V: TRBV11-1
size: -

DNA: TGCGCCAGCAGCCAAGTCTTGGGACTAGCCCGCCAAGAGACCCAGTACTTC
CDR3: CASSQVLGLARQETQYF
D: TRBD2
J: TRBJ2-5
V: TRBV4-1
size: few

DNA: TGTGCCAGCAGTTTATTTACTAGCGGGAGCTACGAGCAGTACTTC
CDR3: CASSLFTSGSYEQYF
D: TRBD2
J: TRBJ2-7
V: TRBV28
size: few

DNA: TGTGCCACCAACCCAGGGACAGGGAAAAAGCAGTTCTTC
CDR3: CATNPGTGKKQFF
D: TRBD1
J: TRBJ2-1
V: TRBV24-1
size: -

DNA: TGTGCCAGCAGTGATCCCAGGGAGGTCACTGAAGCTTTCTTT
CDR3: CASSDPREVTEAFF
D: -
J: TRBJ1-1
V: TRBV2
size: -

DNA: TGTGCCAGTAGTCAGGGGAGCAATCAGCCCCAGCATTTT
CDR3: CASSQGSNQPQHF
D: -
J: TRBJ1-5
V: TRBV19
size: few

DNA: TGTGCCATATCTAGCGGGAGGACCTCCTACAATGAGCAGTTCTTC
CDR3: CAISSGRTSYNEQFF
D: TRBD2
J: TRBJ2-1
V: TRBV10-3
size: once

DNA: TGTGCCAGCAGTTTCCCCCAACAGGGGGCCTACGAGCAGTACTTC
CDR3: CASSFPQQGAYEQYF
D: TRBD1
J: TRBJ2-7
V: TRBV12-3/TRBV12-4
size: -

DNA: TGTGCCAGCAGCGTGACTCAGGGCCCCCAGTACTTC
CDR3: CASSVTQGPQYF
D: -
J: TRBJ2-5
V: TRBV9
size: -

DNA: TGTGCCAGCAGCGTCTCCGGGGGGGAGCTGTTTTTT
CDR3: CASSVSGGELFF
D: -
J: TRBJ2-2
V: TRBV9
size: -

DNA: TGTGCCATCAGTGACGGGACAGGGGCGTCTGAAGCTTTCTTT
CDR3: CAISDGTGASEAFF
D: TRBD1
J: TRBJ1-1
V: TRBV10-3
size: -

DNA: TGCGCCAGCAGCTTGGGGACAGTGGCCTTGGGGGAGACCCAGTACTTC
CDR3: CASSLGTVALGETQYF
D: -
J: TRBJ2-5
V: TRBV5-1
size: many

DNA: TGCGCCAGCAGCTTCCATAGCGGGAGGGCCAATGAGCAGTTCTTC
CDR3: CASSFHSGRANEQFF
D: TRBD2
J: TRBJ2-1
V: TRBV5-1
size: many

DNA: TGTGCCAGCAGTGGACAGACAGGGGGCTTGGTTCAGCCCCAGCATTTT
CDR3: CASSGQTGGLVQPQHF
D: TRBD1
J: TRBJ1-5
V: TRBV2
size: once

DNA: TGTGCCAGCACCCGGGGAGGGGGCCGGGATCAGCCCCAGCATTTT
CDR3: CASTRGGGRDQPQHF
D: TRBD1
J: TRBJ1-5
V: TRBV6-1
size: many

DNA: TGTGCCAGCAGCTTAGTCGGGACTAGCGGGAGTGCAGATACGCAGTATTTT
CDR3: CASSLVGTSGSADTQYF
D: TRBD2
J: TRBJ2-3
V: TRBV7-2
size: many

DNA: TGTGCCATCAGTGAGTTTGGACAGGGTAGGGGCCTCGAGCAGTACTTC
CDR3: CAISEFGQGRGLEQYF
D: TRBD1
J: TRBJ2-7
V: TRBV10-3
size: -

DNA: TGCGCCAGCAGCTTGGTCCCAGCGGGAGGGTACAATGAGCAGTTCTTC
CDR3: CASSLVPAGGYNEQFF
D: TRBD2
J: TRBJ2-1
V: TRBV5-1
size: many

DNA: TGTGCCAGTAACAGGGTCGGCACAGATACGCAGCATTTT
CDR3: CASNRVGTDTQHF
D: -
J: TRBJ1-5
V: TRBV19
size: once

DNA: TGTGCCAGCAGCTTCGGACAGGGAATCAACTATGGCTACACCTTC
CDR3: CASSFGQGINYGYTF
D: TRBD1
J: TRBJ1-2
V: TRBV7-9
size: once

DNA: TGTGCCAGCAGACCACGCTCCACAGATACGCAGTATTTT
CDR3: CASRPRSTDTQYF
D: -
J: TRBJ2-3
V: TRBV2
size: many

DNA: TGTGCCAGCAGCCAAGGAGGGATTGAGCAGTTCTTC
CDR3: CASSQGGIEQFF
D: -
J: TRBJ2-1
V: TRBV14
size: -

DNA: TGTGCCAGCAGCGTAGGAGGGAGGGAACAAGAGACCCAGTACTTC
CDR3: CASSVGGREQETQYF
D: TRBD2
J: TRBJ2-5
V: TRBV9
size: many

DNA: TGTGCCAGCGGGACTGGGGAGCTGTTTTTT
CDR3: CASGTGELFF
D: -
J: TRBJ2-2
V: TRBV7-2
size: -

DNA: TGTGCCAGCAGTTACGAAGGGAACACTGAAGCTTTCTTT
CDR3: CASSYEGNTEAFF
D: -
J: TRBJ1-1
V: TRBV6-5
size: many

DNA: TGCGCCAGCTCGAGAGGGCCTAGCGGGAGAACAGGGACAGATACGCAGTATTTT
CDR3: CASSRGPSGRTGTDTQYF
D: TRBD2
J: TRBJ2-3
V: TRBV5-1
size: many

DNA: TGTGCCACCAGTGATCGAACTAGCGGGAGCGATGAGCAGTTCTTC
CDR3: CATSDRTSGSDEQFF
D: TRBD2
J: TRBJ2-1
V: TRBV24-1
size: -

DNA: TGCGCCAGCAGCGCAAGACAGGGCGCCGGGTACGAGCAGTACTTC
CDR3: CASSARQGAGYEQYF
D: TRBD1
J: TRBJ2-7
V: TRBV5-1
size: many

DNA: TGTGCCAGCAGTCTCGGGCGAGACTACGAGCGGTACTTC
CDR3: CASSLGRDYERYF
D: -
J: TRBJ2-7
V: TRBV2
size: once

DNA: TGTGCCAGCAGTTACGGACAGGTTAATTCACCCCTCCACTTT
CDR3: CASSYGQVNSPLHF
D: TRBD1
J: TRBJ1-6
V: TRBV6-5
size: -

DNA: TGTGCCACCAGTGGGAGTATAGCGGGAGGGCGCACCGGGGAGCTGTTTTTT
CDR3: CATSGSIAGGRTGELFF
D: TRBD2
J: TRBJ2-2
V: TRBV24-1
size: many

DNA: TGTGCCAGCTCACTCATGATGCAGGACTGGGATACGCAGTATTTT
CDR3: CASSLMMQDWDTQYF
D: -
J: TRBJ2-3
V: TRBV18
size: -

DNA: TGTGCCAGCAGCACCCAGAGGACTAACTATGGCTACACCTTC
CDR3: CASSTQRTNYGYTF
D: -
J: TRBJ1-2
V: TRBV7-6
size: -

DNA: TGTGCCAGCAGTTTAGGACGGATTAATTCACCCCTCCACTTT
CDR3: CASSLGRINSPLHF
D: -
J: TRBJ1-6
V: TRBV27
size: many

DNA: TGTGCCAGCAGCTTAAGGGCCTACGAGCAGTACTTC
CDR3: CASSLRAYEQYF
D: -
J: TRBJ2-7
V: TRBV11-3
size: many

DNA: TGTGCCAGCAGCTTGCCTTCGGGGCAGAACACTGAAGCTTTCTTT
CDR3: CASSLPSGQNTEAFF
D: -
J: TRBJ1-1
V: TRBV7-2
size: -

DNA: TGTGCCAGCGGGGCTGAAGCTTTCTTT
CDR3: CASGAEAFF
D: -
J: TRBJ1-1
V: TRBV7-2
size: -

DNA: TGTGCCAGCAGTGCACTCAGGGTAGGGCTCACTGAAGCTTTCTTT
CDR3: CASSALRVGLTEAFF
D: -
J: TRBJ1-1
V: TRBV25-1
size: -

DNA: TGCAGTGCTAGTAATTCACAGGGACACTACGAGCAGTACTTC
CDR3: CSASNSQGHYEQYF
D: -
J: TRBJ2-7
V: TRBV20-1
size: many

DNA: TGTGCCAGCAGCTTACTCAGCGGGGGGGCCACTTGGTACTATTTT
CDR3: CASSLLSGGATWYYF
D: TRBD2
J: TRBJ2-3
V: TRBV11-1
size: -

DNA: TGTGCCAGCAGCTCCCGGGGAGGGGGGGATGGCTACACCTTC
CDR3: CASSSRGGGDGYTF
D: -
J: TRBJ1-2
V: TRBV7-2
size: many

DNA: TGTGCCAGCAGTGAATTGGGGACAGGCTACGAGCAGTACTTC
CDR3: CASSELGTGYEQYF
D: TRBD1
J: TRBJ2-7
V: TRBV25-1
size: -

DNA: TGTGCCAGCAGCCAACCCTGGACTAGCGGCTACAATGAGCAGTTCTTC
CDR3: CASSQPWTSGYNEQFF
D: TRBD2
J: TRBJ2-1
V: TRBV4-2
size: many

DNA: TGTGCCAGCAGCTTTGGGCAGACCTACGAGCAGTACTTC
CDR3: CASSFGQTYEQYF
D: -
J: TRBJ2-7
V: TRBV7-9
size: -